What follows are 26 T cell receptor beta chains derived from one specimen sequenced in a study of regulatory T cells in long-lasting Graves disease. The sample's time point: newly diagnosed GD, antithyroid drugs for less than 3 months. Scientists built the TCR library using RNA that was extracted from PBMCs. CDR3 regions were amplified by Arm-PCR using iRepertoire HTBI primers to build TCR beta libraries. TCRdb reprocessed the multiplex PCR reads via MiXCR and lists one record per CDR3 protein. In the table there are more than 400,000 distinct CDR3 sequences, 16% of which are singletons. The sample was also linked to a second study, of T cells in Graves' hyperthyroidism and ophthalmopathy.

The sample was peripheral blood mononuclear cells (PBMCs), taken at new diagnosis, from a patient treated with antithyroid drugs. All receptors derive from a woman in her twenties or thirties with Graves disease.

This clonotype was picked up many times. The rearrangement links TRBV2 to TRBJ2-7; a weak D match, TRBD1 (5 bases). Germline V lookup: CDR1 SNHLY, CDR2 FYNNEI. This CDR3 is built from 13 residues. The V end lost 4 bases, the J end lost 6 bases, and 13 bases lay between the germline ends. CDR3: CASSGRVPLEQYF. The CDR3 DNA reads TGTGCCAGCAGTGGCAGGGTTCCCCTCGAGCAGTACTTC.

This clonotype was recorded many times. V usage is TRBV12-3 or TRBV12-4 and J usage is TRBJ1-1, with D possibly matching TRBD1 (5 bases). V dropped 5 bases and J dropped 10 bases, with 14 bases sitting between them. This CDR3 has 12 residues. The CDR3 protein is CASSPRARVAFF. The CDR3 DNA reads as TGTGCCAGCAGTCCTAGGGCCAGGGTAGCTTTCTTT.

This clonotype was observed at least ten times. The CDR3 spells CASSPGGWPTDTQYF. The DNA of the CDR3 is TGCGCCAGCAGCCCGGGAGGATGGCCCACAGATACGCAGTATTTT. The J gene is TRBJ2-3, the V gene TRBV5-1; TRBD2 matches at 7 bases. This CDR3 region has 15 residues. V lost 4 bases, J lost 2 bases, and 7 bases stayed unmatched. Germline V gene sequence: CDR1 SGHRS, CDR2 YFSETQ.

The chain links TRBV5-5 to TRBJ1-1, with D possibly TRBD1 on 5 matching bases. Germline V lookup: CDR1 SGHKS, CDR2 YYEKEE (reference sequence). The V end lost 4 bases, the J end lost 5 bases, and 18 bases lay between the germline ends. CDR3 length: 15 residues. CDR3 nucleotides: TGTGCCAGCAGCCCCTGGCTTGGGGCCTCAACTGAAGCTTTCTTT. It yields the protein CASSPWLGASTEAFF.

This clonotype was counted at least ten times. V usage is TRBV5-6 and J usage is TRBJ1-1, with D uncertain. CDR3 size: 12 residues. V was pared by 5 bases and J by 3 bases, with 8 bases between. The germline gives CDR1 SGHDT, CDR2 YYEEEE. This CDR3 reads CASRFGYTEAFF. The CDR3 region has the DNA TGTGCCAGCAGGTTCGGGTACACTGAAGCTTTCTTT.

This clonotype was seen at least ten times. The J gene is TRBJ2-7, the V gene TRBV10-2; maybe TRBD1 (6 bases). Germline-derived CDR1 and CDR2 are WSHSY and SAAADI. Trimming took off 5 bases at V and 1 base at J, with 9 bases between the two ends. The CDR3 length is 13 residues. The CDR3 reads CASSRGQSYEQYF. In nucleotides, the CDR3 is TGCGCCAGCAGTAGGGGACAATCCTACGAGCAGTACTTC.

This chain joins TRBV6-2 or TRBV6-3 and TRBJ2-2, with 7 nucleotides matching TRBD2. V shed 6 bases and J 3 bases; nucleotides not matched to a gene: 7. Germline lookup yields CDR1 MNHEY and CDR2 SVGEGT. This CDR3 comprises 15 residues. CDR3 loop: CASSPAGTHTGELFF. DNA for the CDR3: TGTGCCAGCAGCCCAGCGGGAACGCACACCGGGGAGCTGTTTTTT.

This clonotype showed up many times. The chain combines TRBV5-1 with TRBJ1-2; 8 bases line up with TRBD1. Trimming cost V 2 bases and J 3 bases; bases outside gene matches: 3. Looked up from germline, CDR1 is SGHRS and CDR2 is YFSETQ. CDR3 length: 14 amino acids. The CDR3 spells CASSLRTGHYGYTF. The DNA for the CDR3 is TGCGCCAGCAGCTTACGGACAGGGCACTATGGCTACACCTTC.

A word on this clonotype: Just one base apart from a much larger clone, this may be a read error. The gene calls are TRBV27 and TRBJ1-2; 7 bases align to TRBD1. V shed 5 bases and J 0 bases; nucleotides not matched to a gene: 3. In germline, CDR1 is MNHEY, CDR2 SMNVEV (reference sequence). CDR3 size: 14 residues. The CDR3 DNA is TGTGCCAGCAGTGGGACAGCTACTAACTATGGCTACACCTTC. This codes for CASSGTATNYGYTF.

This clonotype was found many times. The V call is TRBV20-1, the J call TRBJ2-5; D is uncertain. In germline, CDR1 is DFQATT, CDR2 SNEGSKA (reference sequence). This CDR3 has 12 residues. Trimming took off 4 bases at V and 1 base at J, with 7 bases between the two ends. For the CDR3, the DNA is TGCAGTGCTAAGCTGTTCCAAGAGACCCAGTACTTC. Its translation: CSAKLFQETQYF.

Ten or more counts support this clonotype. This sequence joins TRBV6-1 and TRBJ2-7; D is ambiguous. The germline V gene has CDR1 MNHNS and CDR2 SASEGT. V lost 4 bases and J lost 1, with 8 bases in between. The CDR3 covers 13 residues. The CDR3 DNA sequence: TGTGCCAGCAGTGCCGCTAGGTCCTACGAGCAGTACTTC. This encodes CASSAARSYEQYF.

By sample share, this clonotype is medium-sized (0.01 to 0.1%). V is TRBV3-1 and J is TRBJ2-5; D could derive from TRBD1 or TRBD2 (5 bases each). Germline loops: CDR1 LGHDT, CDR2 YNNKEL (reference sequence). Deletions cut 4 bases from V and 1 base from J, with 16 bases between. The CDR3 is made up of 16 amino acids. CDR3 nucleotides: TGTGCCAGCAGCCCCGAAGAGAGGGACCCCCAAGAGACCCAGTACTTC. Encoded protein: CASSPEERDPQETQYF.

This clonotype was seen many times. The J gene is TRBJ2-7, the V gene TRBV20-1, with D possibly matching TRBD2 (6 bases). The germline V and J ends were trimmed by 6 bases and 0 bases, with 9 bases remaining between them. This CDR3 has 12 amino acids. Germline CDR1 reads DFQATT; CDR2 reads SNEGSKA (reference sequence). The CDR3 protein is CSARDFSYEQYF. The DNA for the CDR3 is TGCAGTGCGCGGGACTTCTCCTACGAGCAGTACTTC.

The rearrangement links TRBV20-1 to TRBJ2-1; 14 bases agree with TRBD2. The germline V gene has CDR1 DFQATT and CDR2 SNEGSKA (reference sequence). The ends lost 2 bases at V and 6 bases at J; junction bases unmatched: 18. This CDR3 spans 20 amino acids. In DNA, the CDR3 is TGCAGTGCTAGATTCACCAGGGGACTAGCGGGAGTCTGGAGCCTCAATGAGCAGTTCTTC. It codes for CSARFTRGLAGVWSLNEQFF.

At least ten counts were recorded for this clonotype. This rearrangement joins TRBV28 to TRBJ1-2; D is ambiguous. The CDR3 sequence is 15 residues long. In germline, CDR1 is MDHEN, CDR2 SYDVKM. V was cut by 2 bases and J by 5 bases, with 15 bases left in between. The CDR3 loop reads CASSLRFAITYGYTF. The CDR3 bases are TGTGCCAGCAGTTTACGATTCGCGATTACGTATGGCTACACCTTC.

The rearrangement links TRBV4-3 to TRBJ2-7, with D unclear. The CDR3 loop spans 13 amino acids. Germline CDR1 and CDR2: LGHNA and YSLEER. Trimming stripped 0 bases from V and 3 bases from J, with 6 bases between. The CDR3 protein is CASSQDKGYEQYF. The CDR3 bases are TGCGCCAGCAGCCAAGATAAGGGCTACGAGCAGTACTTC.

This clonotype was found many times. This chain connects TRBV10-3 to TRBJ2-3; 9 bases map to TRBD1. Germline CDR1 and CDR2: ENHRY and SYGVKD. The CDR3 sequence is 17 residues long. V was clipped by 0 bases and J by 2 bases; unmatched bases: 6. The CDR3 coding sequence is TGTGCCATCAGTGAGTCGGACGGACAGGGGATCACAGATACGCAGTATTTT. Its translation is CAISESDGQGITDTQYF.

This clonotype was counted many times. The rearrangement uses TRBV20-1 and TRBJ2-3; D call uncertain. V dropped 3 bases and J dropped 6 bases, with 1 base sitting between them. CDR3 length: 9 residues. Germline V gives CDR1 DFQATT, CDR2 SNEGSKA (reference sequence). The DNA for the CDR3 is TGCAGTGCTAGGGATACGCAGTATTTT. It encodes CSARDTQYF.

Of note for this clonotype: A much larger clone is a single base away; this may be a read error. This chain connects TRBV27 to TRBJ2-3; D not resolved. This CDR3 has 14 residues. CDR1 MNHEY and CDR2 SMNVEV come from the germline V gene (reference sequence). V was cut by 7 bases and J by 4 bases, with 15 bases left in between. CDR3 sequence reads: CASKVLRTADTQYF. DNA of the CDR3: TGTGCCAGCAAGGTCTTGAGGACCGCAGATACGCAGTATTTT.

Points on this clonotype: This may be a read error: a much more frequent sequence differs by one nucleotide. V gene TRBV12-3 or TRBV12-4 combines with J gene TRBJ2-2, with 11 bases identical to TRBD2. This CDR3 has 19 residues. DNA for the CDR3: TGTGCCAGCCGTTTAGGAGGACTAGCGGGTGTTCTGGGCACCGGGGAGCTGTTTTTT. This translates into CASRLGGLAGVLGTGELFF.

This clonotype was detected many times. The chain has TRBV6-5 and TRBJ2-2, with 9 bases lining up with TRBD2. The CDR3 totals 17 residues. Germline V gives CDR1 MNHEY, CDR2 SVGAGI. V dropped 1 base and J dropped 3; count of bases not matched to a gene: 6. The DNA of the CDR3 is TGTGCCAGCAGTTACTATAGCGGGAGTTCACACACCGGGGAGCTGTTTTTT. Its translation: CASSYYSGSSHTGELFF.

This clonotype turned up a few times. This chain joins TRBV6-5 and TRBJ2-1, with TRBD2 matching over 7 bases. Germline CDR1 reads MNHEY; CDR2 reads SVGAGI. Germline trimming cut 0 bases from V and 3 bases from J; bases unmatched to any gene: 5. The CDR3 is 16 amino acids. The CDR3 sequence: CASSYSTSQIYNEQFF. DNA for the CDR3: TGTGCCAGCAGTTACTCGACTAGCCAAATCTACAATGAGCAGTTCTTC.

The sample holds a few counts of this clonotype. V is TRBV19 and J is TRBJ2-5; 8 bases are a match to TRBD2. In germline, CDR1 is LNHDA, CDR2 SQIVND (reference sequence). After removal of 4 bases from V and 5 bases from J, the junction contained 9 bases not matched to a gene. The CDR3 is 15 amino acids. This CDR3 is CASSKMGTSGETQYF. CDR3 bases: TGTGCCAGTAGTAAGATGGGGACTAGTGGGGAGACCCAGTACTTC. Full variable domain (rest looked up from reference TRBV19 and TRBJ2-5): DGGITQSPKYLFRKEGQNVTLSCEQNLNHDAMYWYRQDPGQGLRLIYYSQIVNDFQKGDIAEGYSVSREKKESFPLTVTSAQKNPTAFYLCASSKMGTSGETQYFGPGTRLLVL.

This clonotype was picked up many times. The chain couples TRBV6-5 to TRBJ2-3; 9 bases map to TRBD1. With V trimmed by 4 bases and J by 2 bases, 4 bases remained unmatched. The CDR3 is 15 amino acids. The germline CDR1 and CDR2 sequences are MNHEY and SVGAGI. This CDR3 is CASSLGTGSTDTQYF. DNA for the CDR3: TGTGCCAGCAGTTTGGGGACAGGGTCCACAGATACGCAGTATTTT.

This clonotype has at least ten counts. This sequence joins TRBV7-9 and TRBJ2-1, with TRBD2 matching 8 bases. The V and J ends lost 5 bases and 2 bases, in that order; junction bases with no gene match: 8. In germline, CDR1 is SEHNR, CDR2 FQNEAQ (reference sequence). The CDR3 covers 16 residues. CDR3 loop: CASSLRAGGPYNEQFF. The CDR3 DNA follows: TGTGCCAGCAGCCTAAGGGCGGGAGGCCCCTACAATGAGCAGTTCTTC.

There are many counts of this clonotype. This chain connects TRBV2 to TRBJ2-7; D is possibly TRBD1 (5 bases). Germline assignment: CDR1 SNHLY and CDR2 FYNNEI. V was shortened by 1 base and J by 5 bases, with 15 bases between the two germline ends. The CDR3 runs to 15 residues. This chain's CDR3 is CASSEESRGGNEQYF. The CDR3 region has the DNA TGTGCCAGCAGTGAAGAAAGTAGGGGTGGAAACGAGCAGTACTTC.